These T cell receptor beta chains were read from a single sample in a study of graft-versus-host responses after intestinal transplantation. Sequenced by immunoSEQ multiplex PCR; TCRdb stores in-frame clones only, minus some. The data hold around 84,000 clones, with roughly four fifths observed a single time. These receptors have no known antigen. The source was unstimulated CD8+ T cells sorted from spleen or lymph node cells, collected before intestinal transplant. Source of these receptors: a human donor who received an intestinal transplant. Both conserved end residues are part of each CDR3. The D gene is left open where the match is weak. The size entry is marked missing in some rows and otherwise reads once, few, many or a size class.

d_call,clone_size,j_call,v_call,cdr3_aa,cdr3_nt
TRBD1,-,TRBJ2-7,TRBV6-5,CASRISGQGPYEQYF,TGTGCCAGCAGAATTTCGGGACAGGGCCCTTACGAGCAGTACTTC
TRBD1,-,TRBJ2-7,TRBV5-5,CASSLGQGADEQYF,TGTGCCAGCAGCTTGGGACAGGGGGCGGACGAGCAGTACTTC
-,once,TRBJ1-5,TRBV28,CASSTAGRQSNQPQHF,TGTGCCAGCAGCACCGCCGGGCGTCAGTCCAATCAGCCCCAGCATTTT
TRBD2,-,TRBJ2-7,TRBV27,CATMTSGTYEQYF,TGTGCCACCATGACTAGCGGGACCTACGAGCAGTACTTC
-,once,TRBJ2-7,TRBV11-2,CASSLAEDYEQYF,TGTGCCAGCAGCTTAGCTGAGGACTACGAGCAGTACTTC
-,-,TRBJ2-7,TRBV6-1,CASSVEDLSYEQYF,TGTGCCAGCAGTGTCGAAGACCTCTCCTACGAGCAGTACTTC
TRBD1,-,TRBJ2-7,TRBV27,CASSLTGQGAYEQYF,TGTGCCAGCAGTTTAACAGGACAGGGGGCATACGAGCAGTACTTC
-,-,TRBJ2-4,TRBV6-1,CASSEGNIQYF,TGTGCCAGCAGTGAAGGAAACATTCAGTACTTC
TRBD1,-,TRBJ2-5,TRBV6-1,CASRRTGGGQETQYF,TGTGCCAGCAGACGGACAGGGGGGGGCCAAGAGACCCAGTACTTC
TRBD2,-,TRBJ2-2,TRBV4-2,CASSPTSGGAGELFF,TGTGCCAGCAGCCCGACTAGCGGGGGGGCCGGGGAGCTGTTTTTT
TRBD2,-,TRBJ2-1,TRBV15,CATWSGVGRDNEQFF,TGTGCCACCTGGAGCGGAGTCGGGAGGGACAATGAGCAGTTCTTC
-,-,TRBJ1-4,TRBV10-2,CASSPGSSTNEKLFF,TGCGCCAGCAGTCCGGGTTCGTCGACTAATGAAAAACTGTTTTTT
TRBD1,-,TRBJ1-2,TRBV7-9,CASSFLRQGLALGDYGYTF,TGTGCCAGCAGCTTTCTGAGACAGGGCTTGGCCCTAGGAGACTATGGCTACACCTTC
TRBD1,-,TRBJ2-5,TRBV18,CASSPRDSNQETQYF,TGTGCCAGCTCACCCCGGGACAGCAACCAAGAGACCCAGTACTTC
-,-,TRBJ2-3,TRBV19,CASSIAPVTDTQYF,TGTGCCAGTAGTATAGCCCCCGTAACAGATACGCAGTATTTT
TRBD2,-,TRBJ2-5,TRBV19,CASSSPGRSFFLAGFQETQYF,TGTGCCAGTAGTTCACCGGGACGGAGCTTTTTTCTAGCGGGATTCCAAGAGACCCAGTACTTC
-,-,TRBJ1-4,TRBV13,CASSSRGAWANEKLFF,TGTGCCAGCAGCTCCCGAGGGGCGTGGGCTAATGAAAAACTGTTTTTT
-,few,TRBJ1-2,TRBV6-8,CASKEGDGYTF,TGTGCCAGCAAAGAGGGGGATGGCTACACCTTC
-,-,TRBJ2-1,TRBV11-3,CASSHEEVNEQFF,TGTGCCAGCAGCCACGAGGAGGTAAATGAGCAGTTCTTC
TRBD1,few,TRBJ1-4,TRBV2,CASTGQGHNEKLFF,TGTGCCAGCACGGGACAGGGGCATAATGAAAAACTGTTTTTT
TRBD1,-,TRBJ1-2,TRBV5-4,CASSHMTGGQAIYGYTF,TGTGCCAGCAGCCACATGACCGGCGGACAGGCCATCTATGGCTACACCTTC
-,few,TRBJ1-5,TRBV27,CASSFRVGQPQHF,TGTGCCAGCAGCTTTAGGGTAGGTCAGCCCCAGCATTTT
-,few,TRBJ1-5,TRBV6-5,CASSYNQPQHF,TGTGCCAGCAGCTACAATCAGCCCCAGCATTTT
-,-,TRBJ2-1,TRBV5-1,CASSLGTVKLIDEQFF,TGCGCCAGCAGCTTGGGGACTGTCAAGCTGATCGATGAGCAGTTCTTC
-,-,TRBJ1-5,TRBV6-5,CASWSGWAGQPQHF,TGTGCCAGCTGGTCTGGGTGGGCGGGTCAGCCCCAGCATTTT
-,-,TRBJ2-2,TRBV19,CASSSASNTGELFF,TGTGCCAGTAGTAGCGCTAGCAACACCGGGGAGCTGTTTTTT
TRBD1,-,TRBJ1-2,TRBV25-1,CASSESWTGGGYTF,TGTGCCAGCAGTGAATCGTGGACAGGGGGCGGCTACACCTTC
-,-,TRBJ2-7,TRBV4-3,CASSQDSREQYF,TGCGCCAGCAGCCAAGATTCCAGAGAGCAGTACTTC
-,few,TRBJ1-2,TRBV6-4,CASSEMPGNYGYTF,TGTGCCAGCAGTGAAATGCCCGGGAACTATGGCTACACCTTC
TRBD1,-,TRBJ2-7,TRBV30,CAWQDWTGSSYEQYF,TGTGCCTGGCAAGATTGGACAGGAAGTAGTTACGAGCAGTACTTC
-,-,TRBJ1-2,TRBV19,CASTHPGEYGYTF,TGTGCCAGTACCCACCCAGGGGAATATGGCTACACCTTC
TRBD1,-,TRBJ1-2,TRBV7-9,CASSSRGPNYGYTF,TGTGCCAGCAGCTCCAGGGGGCCTAACTATGGCTACACCTTC
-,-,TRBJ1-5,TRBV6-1,CASSVFRGDWKQPQHF,TGTGCCAGCAGTGTATTTAGGGGGGACTGGAAGCAGCCCCAGCATTTT
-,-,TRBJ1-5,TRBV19,CASSILRRSRNQPQHF,TGTGCCAGTAGTATATTACGCAGGAGTCGAAATCAGCCCCAGCATTTT
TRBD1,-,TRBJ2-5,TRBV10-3,CAIRRQGVQETQYF,TGTGCCATCAGACGACAGGGTGTCCAAGAGACCCAGTACTTC
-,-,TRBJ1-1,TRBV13,CASSFSLGPGTEAFF,TGTGCCAGCAGCTTTAGCTTGGGACCTGGCACTGAAGCTTTCTTT
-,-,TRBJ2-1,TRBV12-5,CASGLPTGTPVYQQFF,TGTGCTAGTGGTTTACCAACCGGGACTCCTGTATATCAGCAGTTCTTC
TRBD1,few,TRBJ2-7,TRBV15,CATSSRGPAYEQYF,TGTGCCACCAGCAGCAGGGGGCCCGCCTACGAGCAGTACTTC
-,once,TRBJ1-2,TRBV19,CASSILGDTGLGYTF,TGTGCCAGTAGTATCTTGGGGGATACAGGGCTTGGCTACACCTTC
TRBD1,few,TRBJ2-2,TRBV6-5,CASSYWTGNTGELFF,TGTGCCAGCAGTTATTGGACAGGGAATACCGGGGAGCTGTTTTTT
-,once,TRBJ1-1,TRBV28,CASSFGGGTEAFF,TGTGCCAGCAGTTTTGGAGGGGGCACTGAAGCTTTCTTT
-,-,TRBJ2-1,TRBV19,CASSILDDSYNEQFF,TGTGCCAGTAGTATCCTAGACGACTCCTACAATGAGCAGTTCTTC
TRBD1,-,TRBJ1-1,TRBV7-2,CASSSLWTGGTEAFF,TGTGCCAGCAGCTCTCTTTGGACAGGGGGCACTGAAGCTTTCTTT
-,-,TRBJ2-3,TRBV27,CASSSTGTQYF,TGTGCCAGCAGTTCGACAGGTACGCAGTATTTT
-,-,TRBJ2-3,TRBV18,CASSRRLRLDTQYF,TGTGCCAGCTCCCGGAGGCTGAGGTTAGATACGCAGTATTTT
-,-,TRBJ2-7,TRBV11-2,CASSLELSTDLFFGEQYF,TGTGCCAGCAGCTTAGAACTTTCGACGGACCTATTCTTTGGCGAGCAGTACTTC